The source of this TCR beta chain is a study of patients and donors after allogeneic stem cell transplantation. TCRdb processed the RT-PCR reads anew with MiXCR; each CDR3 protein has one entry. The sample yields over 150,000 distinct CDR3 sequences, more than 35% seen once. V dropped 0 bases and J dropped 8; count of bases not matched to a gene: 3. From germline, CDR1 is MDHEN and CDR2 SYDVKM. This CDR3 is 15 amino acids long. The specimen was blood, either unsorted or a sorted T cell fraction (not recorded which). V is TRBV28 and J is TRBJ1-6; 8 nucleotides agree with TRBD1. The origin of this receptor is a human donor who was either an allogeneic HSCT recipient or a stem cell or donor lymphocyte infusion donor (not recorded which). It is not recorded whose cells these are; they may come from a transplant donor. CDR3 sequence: CASSLWGQDHSPLHF. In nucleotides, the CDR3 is TGTGCCAGCAGTTTATGGGGACAGGATCATTCACCCCTCCACTTT.